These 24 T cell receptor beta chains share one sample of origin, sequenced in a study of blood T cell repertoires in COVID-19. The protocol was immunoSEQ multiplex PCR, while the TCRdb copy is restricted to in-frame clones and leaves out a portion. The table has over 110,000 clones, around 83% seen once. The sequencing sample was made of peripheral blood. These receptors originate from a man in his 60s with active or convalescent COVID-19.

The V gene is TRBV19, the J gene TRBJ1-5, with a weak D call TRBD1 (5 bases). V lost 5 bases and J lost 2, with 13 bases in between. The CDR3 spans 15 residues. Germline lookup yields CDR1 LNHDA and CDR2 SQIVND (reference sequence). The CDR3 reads CASSALQVGNQPQHF. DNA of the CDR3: TGTGCCAGTAGTGCACTACAGGTGGGCAATCAGCCCCAGCATTTT.

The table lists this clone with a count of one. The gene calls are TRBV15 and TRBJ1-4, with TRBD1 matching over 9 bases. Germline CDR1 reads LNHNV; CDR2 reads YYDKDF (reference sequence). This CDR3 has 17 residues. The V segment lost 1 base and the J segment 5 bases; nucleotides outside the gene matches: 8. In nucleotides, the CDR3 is TGTGCCACCAGCAGAGTTGTAGACAGGGGGACCAATGAAAAACTGTTTTTT. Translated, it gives CATSRVVDRGTNEKLFF.

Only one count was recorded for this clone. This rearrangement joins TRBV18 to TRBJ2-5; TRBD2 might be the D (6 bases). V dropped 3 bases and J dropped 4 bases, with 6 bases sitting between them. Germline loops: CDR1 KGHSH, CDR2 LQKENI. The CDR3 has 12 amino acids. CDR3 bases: TGTGCCAGCTCACCGGGAGGAGAGACCCAGTACTTC. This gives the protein CASSPGGETQYF. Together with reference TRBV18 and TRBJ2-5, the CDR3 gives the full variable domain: NAGVMQNPRHLVRRRGQEARLRCSPMKGHSHVYWYRQLPEEGLKFMVYLQKENIIDESGMPKERFSAEFPKEGPSILRIQQVVRGDSAAYFCASSPGGETQYFGPGTRLLVL.

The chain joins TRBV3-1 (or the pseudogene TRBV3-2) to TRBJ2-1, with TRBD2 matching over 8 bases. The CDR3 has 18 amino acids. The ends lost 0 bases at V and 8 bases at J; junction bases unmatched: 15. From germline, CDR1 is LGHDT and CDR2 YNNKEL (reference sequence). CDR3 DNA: TGTGCCAGCAGCCAAGACCCCCGGGAGGGAACCAGAACCGATGAGCAGTTCTTC. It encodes CASSQDPREGTRTDEQFF.

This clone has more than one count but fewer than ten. CDR3: CASSVRTANYGYTF. The CDR3 region has the DNA TGTGCCAGCAGCGTAAGGACAGCTAACTATGGCTACACCTTC. This chain links TRBV9 with TRBJ1-2; perhaps TRBD1 as D (6 bases). Trimming pared 1 base from V and 0 bases from J, leaving 7 bases between. CDR1 and CDR2 (germline): SGDLS, YYNGEE. This CDR3 is built from 14 residues.

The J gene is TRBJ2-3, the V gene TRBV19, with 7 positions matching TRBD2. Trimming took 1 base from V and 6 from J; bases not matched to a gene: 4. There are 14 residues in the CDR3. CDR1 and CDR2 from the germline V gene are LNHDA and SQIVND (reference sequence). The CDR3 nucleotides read TGTGCCAGTAGTATAGCAGTCGGGAGGGATACGCAGTATTTT. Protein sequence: CASSIAVGRDTQYF.

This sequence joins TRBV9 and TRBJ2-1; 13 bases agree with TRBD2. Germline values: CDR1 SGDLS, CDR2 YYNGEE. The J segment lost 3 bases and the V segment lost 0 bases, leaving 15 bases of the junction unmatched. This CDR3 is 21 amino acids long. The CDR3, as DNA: TGTGCCAGCAGCGTAGATCCTTTGAGACTAGCGGGAGGCCGTTTCTACAATGAGCAGTTCTTC. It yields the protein CASSVDPLRLAGGRFYNEQFF.

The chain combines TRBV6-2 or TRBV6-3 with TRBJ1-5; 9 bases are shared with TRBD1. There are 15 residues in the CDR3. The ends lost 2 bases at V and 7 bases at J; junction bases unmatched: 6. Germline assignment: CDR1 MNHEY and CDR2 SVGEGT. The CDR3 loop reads CASSYTQGAKQPQHF. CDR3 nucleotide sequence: TGTGCCAGCAGTTACACACAGGGGGCAAAACAGCCCCAGCATTTT.

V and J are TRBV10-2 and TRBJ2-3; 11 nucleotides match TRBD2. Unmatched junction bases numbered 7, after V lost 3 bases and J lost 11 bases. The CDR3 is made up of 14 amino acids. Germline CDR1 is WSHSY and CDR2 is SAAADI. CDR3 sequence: CASSEGTSGSRQYF. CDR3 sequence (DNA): TGCGCCAGCAGTGAAGGGACTAGCGGATCAAGGCAGTATTTT.

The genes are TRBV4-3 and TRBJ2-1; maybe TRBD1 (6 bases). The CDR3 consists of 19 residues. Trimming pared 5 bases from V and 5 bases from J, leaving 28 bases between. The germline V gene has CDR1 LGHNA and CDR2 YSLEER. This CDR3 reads CASSYQVLYRQARNNEQFF. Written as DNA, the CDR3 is TGCGCCAGCAGCTACCAAGTTCTTTATAGACAGGCTAGGAACAATGAGCAGTTCTTC.

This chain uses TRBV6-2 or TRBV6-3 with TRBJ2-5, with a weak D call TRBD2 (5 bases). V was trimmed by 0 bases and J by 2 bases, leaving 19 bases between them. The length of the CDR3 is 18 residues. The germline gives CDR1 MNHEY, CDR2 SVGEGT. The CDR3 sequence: CASSYSQAALHQQETQYF. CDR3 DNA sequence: TGTGCCAGCAGTTACTCACAAGCGGCATTACACCAACAAGAGACCCAGTACTTC.

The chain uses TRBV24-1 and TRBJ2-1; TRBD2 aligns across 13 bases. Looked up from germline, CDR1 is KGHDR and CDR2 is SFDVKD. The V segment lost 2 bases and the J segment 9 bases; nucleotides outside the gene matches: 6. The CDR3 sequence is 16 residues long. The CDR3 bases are TGTGCCACCAGTGATTGGACTAGCGGGAGATTAGGTGAGCAGTTCTTC. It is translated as CATSDWTSGRLGEQFF.

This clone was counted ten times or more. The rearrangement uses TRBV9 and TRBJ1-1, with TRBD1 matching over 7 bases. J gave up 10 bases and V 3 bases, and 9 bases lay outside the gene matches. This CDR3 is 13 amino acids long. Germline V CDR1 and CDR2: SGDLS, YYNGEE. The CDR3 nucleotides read TGTGCCAGCAGCGCCTCGACAGGGCTGGGAGCTTTCTTT. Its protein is CASSASTGLGAFF.

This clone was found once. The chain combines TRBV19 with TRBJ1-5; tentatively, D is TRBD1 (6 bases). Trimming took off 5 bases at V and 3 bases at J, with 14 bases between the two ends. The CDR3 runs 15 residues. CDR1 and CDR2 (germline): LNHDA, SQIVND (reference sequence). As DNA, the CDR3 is TGTGCCAGTAGTGGGGGGGACACCGCCAATCAGCCCCAGCATTTT. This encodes CASSGGDTANQPQHF.

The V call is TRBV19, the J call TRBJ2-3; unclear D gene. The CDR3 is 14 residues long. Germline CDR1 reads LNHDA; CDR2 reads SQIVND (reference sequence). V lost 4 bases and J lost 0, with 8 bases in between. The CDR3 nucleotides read TGTGCCAGTAGTAAGCGACTGAGCACAGATACGCAGTATTTT. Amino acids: CASSKRLSTDTQYF.

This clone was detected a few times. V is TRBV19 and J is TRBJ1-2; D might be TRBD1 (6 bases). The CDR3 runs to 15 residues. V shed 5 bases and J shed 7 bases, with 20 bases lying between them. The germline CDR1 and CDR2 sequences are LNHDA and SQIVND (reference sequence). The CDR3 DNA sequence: TGTGCCAGTAGTGGGGACACAAGAATCTTCTCTGGCTACACCTTC. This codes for CASSGDTRIFSGYTF. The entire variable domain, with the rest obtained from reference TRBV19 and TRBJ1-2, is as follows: DGGITQSPKYLFRKEGQNVTLSCEQNLNHDAMYWYRQDPGQGLRLIYYSQIVNDFQKGDIAEGYSVSREKKESFPLTVTSAQKNPTAFYLCASSGDTRIFSGYTFGSGTRLTVV.

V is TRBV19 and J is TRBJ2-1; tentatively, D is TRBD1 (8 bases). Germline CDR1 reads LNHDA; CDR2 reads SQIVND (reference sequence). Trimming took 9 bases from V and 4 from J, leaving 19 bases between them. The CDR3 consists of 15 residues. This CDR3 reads CASGLDRGLYNEQFF. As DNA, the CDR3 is TGTGCCAGCGGTCTCGACAGGGGACTATACAATGAGCAGTTCTTC.

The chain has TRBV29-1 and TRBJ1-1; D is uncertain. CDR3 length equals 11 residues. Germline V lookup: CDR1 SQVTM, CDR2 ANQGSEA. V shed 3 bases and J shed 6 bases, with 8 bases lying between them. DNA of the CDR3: TGCAGCGTTGACCCGGGGTCTGAAGCTTTCTTT. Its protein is CSVDPGSEAFF.

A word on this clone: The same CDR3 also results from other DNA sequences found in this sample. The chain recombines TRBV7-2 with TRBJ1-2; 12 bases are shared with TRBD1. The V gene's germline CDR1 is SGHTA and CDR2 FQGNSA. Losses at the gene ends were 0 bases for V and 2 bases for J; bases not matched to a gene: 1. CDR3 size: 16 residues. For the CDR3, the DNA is TGTGCCAGCAGCTTAGCGGGACAGGGGGCCAACTATGGCTACACCTTC. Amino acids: CASSLAGQGANYGYTF.

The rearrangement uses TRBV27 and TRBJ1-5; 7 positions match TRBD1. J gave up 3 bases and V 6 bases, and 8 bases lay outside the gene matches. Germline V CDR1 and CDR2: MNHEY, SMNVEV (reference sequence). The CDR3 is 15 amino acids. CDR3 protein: CASSDADRANQPQHF. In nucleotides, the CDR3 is TGTGCCAGCAGCGATGCCGACAGGGCCAATCAGCCCCAGCATTTT.

Written as DNA, the CDR3 is TGTGCCAGCAGCCACGGCGGGGGGGCCAAAAACGAGCAGTACTTC. This translates into CASSHGGGAKNEQYF. V usage is TRBV5-4 and J usage is TRBJ2-7, with 9 bases matching TRBD2. Germline assignment: CDR1 SGHNT and CDR2 YYREEE (reference sequence). This CDR3 contains 15 residues. J was trimmed by 5 bases and V by 4 bases; bases with no gene match: 10.

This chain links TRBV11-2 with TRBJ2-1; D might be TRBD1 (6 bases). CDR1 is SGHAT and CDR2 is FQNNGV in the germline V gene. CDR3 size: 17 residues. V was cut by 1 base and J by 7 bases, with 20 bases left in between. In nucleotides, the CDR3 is TGTGCCAGCAGCTTAGGACCCGGGACATTGCTAAGGAATGAGCAGTTCTTC. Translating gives CASSLGPGTLLRNEQFF.

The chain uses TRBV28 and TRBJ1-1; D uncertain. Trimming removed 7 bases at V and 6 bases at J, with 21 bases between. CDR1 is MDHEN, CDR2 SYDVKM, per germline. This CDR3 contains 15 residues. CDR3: CASTLESNLRAEAFF. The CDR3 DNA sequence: TGTGCCAGCACACTCGAGAGTAACCTGAGGGCTGAAGCTTTCTTT.

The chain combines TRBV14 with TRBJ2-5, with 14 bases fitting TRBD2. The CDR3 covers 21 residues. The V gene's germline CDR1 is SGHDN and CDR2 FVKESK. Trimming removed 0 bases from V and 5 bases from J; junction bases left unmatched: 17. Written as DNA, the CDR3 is TGTGCCAGCAGCCAAGAAGGGGGTCCGGGACTAGCGGGAGCCAGGCGGGAGACCCAGTACTTC. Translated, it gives CASSQEGGPGLAGARRETQYF. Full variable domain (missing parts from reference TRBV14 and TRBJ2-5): EAGVTQFPSHSVIEKGQTVTLRCDPISGHDNLYWYRRVMGKEIKFLLHFVKESKQDESGMPNNRFLAERTGGTYSTLKVQPAELEDSGVYFCASSQEGGPGLAGARRETQYFGPGTRLLVL.